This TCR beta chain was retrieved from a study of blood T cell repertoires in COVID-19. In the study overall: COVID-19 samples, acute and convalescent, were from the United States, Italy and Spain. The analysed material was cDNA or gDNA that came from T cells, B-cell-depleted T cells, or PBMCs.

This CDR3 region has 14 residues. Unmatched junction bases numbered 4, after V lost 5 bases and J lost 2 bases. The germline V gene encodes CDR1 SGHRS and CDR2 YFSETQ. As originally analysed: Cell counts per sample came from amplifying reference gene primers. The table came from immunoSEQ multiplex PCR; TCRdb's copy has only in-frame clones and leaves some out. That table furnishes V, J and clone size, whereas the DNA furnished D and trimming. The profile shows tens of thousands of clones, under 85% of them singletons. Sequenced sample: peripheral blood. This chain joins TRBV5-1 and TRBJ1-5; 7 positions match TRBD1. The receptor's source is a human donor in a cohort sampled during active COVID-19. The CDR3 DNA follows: TGCGCCAGCAGAGTTGGGACAGGCAATCAGCCCCAGCATTTT. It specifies CASRVGTGNQPQHF.